Included here is one TCR beta chain sequence, with context. Its antigen remains unidentified. Nothing much larger sits one base from this clone, and base qualities are not available. This record belongs to a study of cytomegalovirus exposure and HLA in healthy donors (dated by TCRdb to 2016 to 2017). General notes on the study: An earlier analysis of roughly 610 of the donors reported approximately 280 Gb of sequence data and 95 million to 130 million unique TCR beta sequences obtained from some 200 million T cells. Around 320 gigabases of sequencing data and approximately 85 million unique TCR sequences were included in an early release covering 550 to 800 HLA-typed donors. Of the roughly 410 genotyped donors, roughly 76% were placed in the genetic ancestry cluster associated with self-reported Caucasian donors. The study aimed to test whether signatures of past pathogen exposure could be identified by cataloging public T cell receptors. The study used immunosequencing to profile the T cell repertoires of under 700 subjects and linked those repertoires to cytomegalovirus serostatus. A separate validation cohort of over 95 different subjects was used in addition to the approximately 700-subject first cohort. The study combined high-throughput TCR immunosequencing, statistical association of individual TCRs with disease status, and machine learning to predict cytomegalovirus infection status. A later analysis re-examined previously published TCR beta repertoires from around 670 donors and added high-resolution HLA genotyping to investigate patterns of TCR occurrence. Rather than using new phenotypic data, the later analysis identified candidate immune exposures from TCR beta sequences and from how often those sequences occurred across donors. An earlier analysis of approximately 640 of the donors applied high-throughput TCR beta sequencing to assess whether each TCR beta V gene segment acted as functional or pseudogenic. Alongside the repertoire data, information on donor age, sex, ethnicity and CMV serostatus was compiled. A later genetic analysis took genome-wide SNP genotypes for about three fifths of the roughly 700 donors and used that subset as a discovery cohort. All discovery cohort repertoires had been generated on a single sequencing platform. Class I and class II HLA loci were covered by the typing at four-digit resolution. The number of typed donors differed by locus: roughly 620-630 for A, B, C, DRB1 and DQB1; approximately 540 for DQA1; some 590 for DPA1; and some 430 for DPB1. Roughly 5 DR-DQ haplotypes were handled as single units for association and clustering because linkage in the cohort was strong. Across some 400 genotyped donors of the cohort, an average of about 250,000 unique TCR beta nucleotide sequences per donor were sequenced, and 15% to 20% of those sequences were non-productive. Study-wide findings and limitations: A total of 164 TCR beta chains were listed by the study as associated with cytomegalovirus. A later genetic analysis reported fewer N-insertions in productive TCRs among donors in an Asian-associated ancestry cluster than the roughly 700-donor mean. The only immune exposure information available for the cohort was CMV serostatus. A further reported finding was that TCR beta sequences accurately predicted the HLA-A and HLA-B alleles for most subjects in the first cohort. Approximately 18 rarely observed V segments, including chromosome 9 orphons, were excluded from the earlier analysis of some 590 of the donors because counts were too low. Linkage disequilibrium might explain the correlated functional status among segregating V segments, but an unknown experimental factor could not be excluded. A later analysis found that HLA-associated TCR beta chains were more clonally expanded and had lower generation probabilities than equally common non-associated chains. A cluster of highly shared sequence variants was judged likely to represent a technical artifact of the sequencing pipeline. An earlier analysis of approximately 500 of the donors showed that most TCR beta V segments appeared in productive rearrangements either about 90% or about 30% of the time, which broadly matched IMGT annotations. It was suggested by the authors that the approach could potentially be generalized to other disease states and immunological phenotypes. Sequencing depth was assumed to be roughly uniform across donors in the presence/absence analyses, though that assumption may not hold. Three of the identified cytomegalovirus-associated TCR beta chains were confirmed in vitro to be specific for cytomegalovirus antigens. A later analysis associated 16,951 TCR beta sequences with specific HLA alleles at a false discovery rate of 0.05. A later analysis found that most CMV-associated TCR beta chains appeared HLA-restricted, with HLA associations seemingly driven largely by CMV exposure. Several of the top co-occurrence clusters appeared to be linked to parvovirus B19, influenza, CMV and Epstein-Barr virus, according to a later analysis. When HLA alleles, especially DR and DQ, strongly co-occurred, TCR associations were difficult to assign to individual alleles. Because HLA typing was unavailable for some donors at each locus, only the typed subset was used in association tests. The 87-base-pair reads could not distinguish some IMGT-functional V segments, including TRBV6-2 and TRBV6-3, so those segments were excluded. Cytomegalovirus status was reported to be diagnosed by the classifier with high specificity and sensitivity in both the original and validation cohorts. V-gene and J-gene trimming of TCR beta chains was associated with a missense DCLRE1C variant in a later genetic analysis, and the association was replicated in an independent cohort. In a later analysis, TCR association rates were found to vary across HLA loci, with the most associated TCRs seen for DRB1 alleles and the fewest for HLA-C alleles. While some public TCRs were present in many individuals, most TCR sequences turned up only very rarely across donors. The cohort was sequenced for TCR beta chains only, and without alpha or paired-chain data the features that could be detected were limited.

The cohort consisted of 600 to 700 healthy bone marrow donors. At the time of sampling, all cohort members were nominally healthy, though unrecorded immune exposures were likely present. The donor was CMV seronegative and belonged to the group of 380 or so seronegative cohort members. A peripheral blood sample was collected from each donor, and TCR beta sequencing was performed on peripheral blood mononuclear cells. The Qiagen DNeasy Blood Extraction Kit was used to extract genomic DNA from the blood cell samples. The cysteine opens and the phenylalanine closes a CDR3 of 14 amino acids. Only CDR3 DNA is held: 42 bases, read in frame from base 1. Cut back by 3 bases and 0 bases, the V and J ends lie 6 bases apart. The germline V gene yields MNHEY for CDR1 and SVGAGI for CDR2. Libraries were constructed by the immunoSEQ multiplex PCR assay. A mixture of 60 forward primers for TCR Vbeta segments and 13 reverse primers for TCR Jbeta segments was used in the multiplex PCR. The CDR3 region of rearranged TCR beta genes was amplified from genomic DNA with a multiplex PCR assay. The Illumina HiSeq System was used to sequence the amplified TCR beta libraries as 87-base-pair reads. As for the authors' bioinformatics: Across the 500 to 850 repertoires, a later analysis counted 80 million or so unique TCR beta chains, some 11 million of which were shared by at least two donors. Raw reads were error-corrected and collapsed into unique sequences with a nearest-neighbor algorithm that merged closely related sequences to remove PCR and sequencing errors. CDR3 sequences were aligned to IMGT reference sequences to assign V, D and J gene segments. Each retained sequence needed at least a six-nucleotide match to both a V gene segment and a J gene segment. Rearrangements were classified as productive when the CDR3 lacked stop codons and remained in frame with V and J, and all other rearrangements were classified as non-productive. CDR3 was defined according to IMGT convention as the region running from the second conserved V-encoded cysteine to the conserved J-encoded phenylalanine. The earlier analysis of 587 of the donors excluded any sequence lacking an unambiguous match to a single V gene segment. An earlier analysis of roughly 590 of the donors called V segments functional above 56.7% productive rearrangements and segregating when the between-donor standard deviation exceeded 5%. To diagnose cytomegalovirus status from the catalog of TCR beta chain sequences, a statistical classification framework was built. A later analysis assigned V and J genes by comparing TCR nucleotide sequences with IMGT/GENE-DB human TR gene sequences. Using the TCRdist pipeline, a later analysis assigned CDR3 sequences along with most-parsimonious VDJ recombination scenarios. In a later analysis, each TCR beta chain was defined by its CDR3 amino acid sequence together with its V-gene family, and reads without a unique V-gene family were excluded. In a later analysis, fewer than 600 highly shared, low-generation-probability nucleotide sequences were removed to address suspected cross-contamination and a sequencing artifact. For each public chain, a later analysis derived a clonal expansion index from normalized ranks of inferred template counts within each repertoire. In a later analysis, generation probabilities were computed using a VDJ recombination model fitted to out-of-frame rearrangements, and the results were checked against IGoR. In a later analysis, TCR-TCR, TCR-HLA and TCR-CMV co-occurrence was scored with hypergeometric tests, and a repertoire-size bias correction was applied to TCR pairs. To estimate false discovery rates, a later analysis permuted the HLA or CMV assignments 20 times. In a later analysis, co-occurring TCRs were grouped with DBSCAN, and TCRdist sequence similarity was added when clustering was performed within HLA-allele-positive subsets. For co-occurrence clustering, repertoires with fewer than 30,000 or more than 120,000 public chains were excluded, along with 5 or 6 repertoires with anomalous nucleotide sharing. Drawn from immuneACCESS, this table holds only the in-frame rearrangements with V and J called that TCRdb kept. Clones are partly lost; checked studies trace under half to an unresolved V gene and leave the rest unexplained. Clone size and V and J calls were adopted from that table, with D and trimming inferred from the DNA. In this sample the table shows about 110,000 clones, around 86% of which occur a single time. The ten largest clonotypes hold over 2% of the sample.

The origin of this receptor is a woman between 25 and 40 years old in good health and CMV-seronegative. Material for sequencing was PBMCs. In this chain, TRBV6-5 is recombined with TRBJ2-1, with the D gene too uncertain to name. Here is the DNA: TGTGCCAGCAGTTATCGTTTCTCCTACAATGAGCAGTTCTTC. It encodes CASSYRFSYNEQFF.